The following is a TCR beta chain sequence with its context. Its antigen is unidentified. Participants comprised healthy donors of bone marrow. Germline CDR1 and CDR2: SEHNR and FQNEAQ (reference sequence). The length of the CDR3 is 14 residues. J gave up 9 bases and V 5 bases, and 7 bases lay outside the gene matches. The sample is drawn from a study of cytomegalovirus exposure and HLA in healthy donors. With 60 Vbeta and 13 Jbeta primers, the PCR was carried out. The method was immunoSEQ multiplex PCR; TCRdb's version includes in-frame clones alone and lacks a portion of them. The sample records about 88,000 clones, just under 90% being singletons. Study-wide results and caveats: In an earlier analysis, in around 590 donors, most V segments appeared productive either ~90% or ~30% of the time. A further, later analysis showed that HLA-associated TCR beta chains (compared with equally common others) were more clonally expanded.

The rearrangement uses TRBV7-9 and TRBJ1-3; 10 positions match TRBD1. Sequencing used PBMCs. The source is a man younger than 35 in good health and CMV-seronegative. The DNA of the CDR3 is TGTGCCAGCAGCGCTCGACAGGGGGCAGCCACCATATATTTT. Its protein product is CASSARQGAATIYF.